Below, 15 T cell receptor beta chains from the same sample are listed, as sequenced in a study of T cells in Graves' hyperthyroidism and ophthalmopathy. Template material for amplifying TCR beta CDR3 regions consisted of RNA transcripts. TCR CDR3 regions were first amplified by RT-PCR with HTBI primers. TCRdb ran MiXCR on the multiplex PCR reads and lists one entry per CDR3 protein. The table records roughly 240,000 distinct CDR3 sequences, about 17% of them present only once. Sequenced sample: blood. The receptor set was obtained from a woman between 18 and 30 years old with Graves' ophthalmopathy.

At least ten counts were recorded for this clonotype. The V and J genes are TRBV14 and TRBJ2-2, with 10 bases lining up with TRBD1. CDR3 length: 15 amino acids. J gave up 7 bases and V 4 bases, and 6 bases lay outside the gene matches. The germline V gene has CDR1 SGHDN and CDR2 FVKESK. DNA for the CDR3: TGTGCCAGCAGCCCCTGGACAGGGGGTATCGGGGAGCTGTTTTTT. This codes for CASSPWTGGIGELFF.

This sequence joins TRBV15 and TRBJ2-1; no clear D. Looked up from germline, CDR1 is LNHNV and CDR2 is YYDKDF (reference sequence). This CDR3 is 13 amino acids long. The V end lost 0 bases, the J end lost 10 bases, and 10 bases lay between the germline ends. The CDR3: CATSRDRPDEQFF. CDR3 bases: TGTGCCACCAGCAGAGATCGGCCGGACGAGCAGTTCTTC.

This clonotype was recorded a few times. The rearrangement links TRBV5-8 to TRBJ1-6; no firm D call. The V end lost 2 bases, the J end lost 6 bases, and 12 bases lay between the germline ends. CDR1 is SGHTS and CDR2 is YDEGEE in the germline V gene. This CDR3 spans 15 amino acids. The CDR3 loop reads CASSLRTATNSPLHF. The CDR3 region has the DNA TGTGCCAGCAGCTTAAGAACAGCTACTAATTCACCCCTCCACTTT.

Note on this clonotype: Given a much more abundant clone one base away, this may be a read error. The genes are TRBV5-1 and TRBJ2-1; tentative D call: TRBD2 (6 bases). TRBJ2-7 explains the end of the DNA better; the J call may be wrong. The germline V gene has CDR1 SGHRS and CDR2 YFSETQ. The CDR3 is made up of 16 amino acids. The CDR3 nucleotides read TGCGCCAGCAGCTTGGGCGGGGCGAGCTCCTACAATGAGCAGTACTTC. It translates to CASSLGGASSYNEQYF.

By sample share, this clonotype is medium-sized. V usage is TRBV2 and J usage is TRBJ2-1, with TRBD2 identical over 8 bases. V gave up 11 bases and J gave up 7 bases; unmatched junction bases: 10. CDR3 length: 13 amino acids. Germline CDR1 SNHLY, CDR2 FYNNEI. CDR3 nucleotide sequence: TGTGCCCGCCAGGGTAGCGGGGATAATGAGCAGTTCTTC. This sequence encodes CARQGSGDNEQFF. The whole variable domain, remainder taken from reference TRBV2 and TRBJ2-1, is EPEVTQTPSHQVTQMGQEVILRCVPISNHLYFYWYRQILGQKVEFLVSFYNNEISEKSEIFDDQFSVERPDGSNFTLKIRSTKLEDSAMYFCARQGSGDNEQFFGPGTRLTVL.

This clonotype was observed a few times. CDR3 sequence (DNA): TGTGCCAGCGGCGGACAGTCGGGGTATTCACCCCTCCACTTT. It encodes CASGGQSGYSPLHF. This chain links TRBV11-3 with TRBJ1-6; tentatively, D is TRBD1 (6 bases). V lost 8 bases to trimming and J lost 8 bases, with 16 bases between them. The V gene's germline CDR1 is SGHNT and CDR2 YENEEA. This CDR3 has 14 amino acids.

This clonotype was detected ten times or more. The rearrangement links TRBV11-2 to TRBJ2-5; D is possibly TRBD2 (6 bases). Trimming pared 10 bases from V and 5 bases from J, leaving 20 bases between. The CDR3 has 14 amino acids. The germline V gene encodes CDR1 SGHAT and CDR2 FQNNGV. The CDR3 nucleotides read TGTGCCACCGCGACGGTACTAGCCGGGGAGACCCAGTACTTC. This sequence encodes CATATVLAGETQYF.

This clonotype was seen at least ten times. The chain combines TRBV4-1 with TRBJ1-1; TRBD1 might be the D (6 bases). Looked up from germline, CDR1 is MGHRA and CDR2 is YSYEKL. This CDR3 has 16 residues. The V and J ends lost 3 bases and 0 bases respectively, with 14 bases between them. CDR3 amino acids: CASSQARTALNTEAFF. Here the CDR3 DNA reads TGCGCCAGCAGCCAGGCCAGGACAGCCCTGAACACTGAAGCTTTCTTT.

This clonotype was observed many times. The chain links TRBV6-1 to TRBJ2-7; D is perhaps TRBD1 (7 bases). Per germline, CDR1 MNHNS and CDR2 SASEGT. V gave up 6 bases and J gave up 0 bases, with 15 bases separating them. The CDR3 consists of 15 residues. Written as DNA, the CDR3 is TGTGCCAGCAGCTCGCCGCGGGACAGCTCCTACGAGCAGTACTTC. Translation gives CASSSPRDSSYEQYF.

This clonotype was detected many times. V usage is TRBV13 and J usage is TRBJ2-3; maybe TRBD2 (6 bases). The length of the CDR3 is 15 residues. Germline-derived CDR1 and CDR2 are PRHDT and FYEKMQ (reference sequence). V lost 2 bases and J lost 5, with 14 bases in between. The CDR3 protein is CASSLPRESGDTQYF. The DNA for the CDR3 is TGTGCCAGCAGCTTACCTCGGGAGTCCGGAGATACGCAGTATTTT.

This clonotype was observed many times. This chain joins TRBV2 and TRBJ1-3; 8 bases are shared with TRBD1. The V segment lost 6 bases and the J segment 3 bases; nucleotides outside the gene matches: 4. CDR1 and CDR2 (germline): SNHLY, FYNNEI. CDR3 length: 14 amino acids. The CDR3 spells CASRATGVGNTIYF. CDR3 nucleotide sequence: TGTGCCAGCAGAGCGACAGGGGTTGGAAACACCATATATTTT.

This clonotype was observed many times. The chain joins TRBV28 to TRBJ2-7, with TRBD2 matching 12 bases. With 5 bases clipped from V and 6 bases from J, the junction kept 8 bases outside the gene matches. The CDR3 runs 15 residues. Germline V lookup: CDR1 MDHEN, CDR2 SYDVKM. The CDR3: CASSRSRLAGVEQYF. The CDR3 DNA follows: TGTGCCAGCAGTAGAAGTCGACTAGCGGGAGTCGAGCAGTACTTC.

This clonotype was recorded at least ten times. The chain couples TRBV29-1 to TRBJ2-6; no reliable D call. From germline, CDR1 is SQVTM and CDR2 ANQGSEA. V shed 3 bases and J shed 0 bases, with 3 bases lying between them. The CDR3 is made up of 13 amino acids. The CDR3 coding sequence is TGCAGCGTTGAGAGCTCTGGGGCCAACGTCCTGACTTTC. Translated: CSVESSGANVLTF.

This chain joins TRBV18 and TRBJ2-7; possibly TRBD1 or TRBD2 for D (5 bases each). Between the trimmed V and J ends, which lost 4 bases and 2 bases, there was a span of 12 bases. The CDR3 covers 14 residues. Germline V lookup: CDR1 KGHSH, CDR2 LQKENI. CDR3 coding DNA: TGTGCCAGCTCACTCGGGACCGCCGCCTACGAGCAGTACTTC. Its protein product is CASSLGTAAYEQYF.

This clonotype was recorded many times. V usage is TRBV12-3 or TRBV12-4 and J usage is TRBJ1-1; D gene unclear. Trimming removed 4 bases at V and 11 bases at J, with 11 bases between. The CDR3 has 11 residues. Here the CDR3 reads CASSYLMGAFF. The CDR3 region has the DNA TGTGCCAGCAGTTATTTAATGGGGGCTTTCTTT.